This TCR beta chain was sequenced during a study of human T cells and chemical hapten exposure. TCRdb re-analysed the RACE reads in MiXCR, keeping a single row per CDR3 protein. The table lists roughly 150,000 distinct CDR3 sequences, approximately 12% of them singletons. For this clonotype: The antigen is undetermined. A clone one base away is much larger, so this may be a read error.

Time point here: patch test 2, 6 weeks after DPC sensitization. Treatment indicated: therapeutic diphenylcyclopropenone sensitization with weekly scalp DPC. The donor pool consisted of alopecia patients aged 18 to 70 years, considered suitable for DPC. The study extracted total RNA from unfractionated whole blood. Notes on the study in general: High-frequency TCRs, those above 1 in 1000, stayed the same after DPC sensitization.

Germline V lookup: CDR1 LGHDT, CDR2 YNNKEL (reference sequence). V lost 2 bases, J lost 9 bases, and 15 bases stayed unmatched. This CDR3 spans 17 amino acids. The rearrangement uses TRBV3-1 and TRBJ2-7, with TRBD1 matching over 11 bases. The starting material was whole blood, obtained in connection with sensitization to the hapten diphenylcyclopropenone (DPC). This sequence was found in a woman aged 50 to 60 with alopecia areata. Some clones in this sample may be carry-over from other donors' samples. CDR3 in amino acids: CASSQLGRRTGGGVQYF. The CDR3 DNA sequence: TGTGCCAGCAGCCAATTGGGTAGGAGGACAGGGGGCGGCGTGCAGTACTTC.